This T cell receptor beta chain was profiled in a study of blood T cell repertoires in COVID-19. This clone was seen only a few times. Sequencing used immunoSEQ multiplex PCR; TCRdb keeps in-frame clones, though not all of them. The table includes under 200,000 clones, over 70% detected once. The ends were cut back, 3 bases at V and 3 bases at J, with 13 bases in the middle. The CDR3 has 15 amino acids. Germline assignment: CDR1 LNHDA and CDR2 SQIVND (reference sequence). The TCR originated in a woman in her 40s with acute COVID-19. What was sequenced was PBMCs or T cells enriched from blood (not recorded which). The chain couples TRBV19 to TRBJ2-3; D not resolved. As DNA, the CDR3 is TGTGCCAGTAGTATTTCCCCTAGAAGGACAGATACGCAGTATTTT. Amino acid sequence: CASSISPRRTDTQYF.